A selection of T cell receptor beta chains follows, all from one sample in a study of cytomegalovirus exposure and HLA in healthy donors. Produced via immunoSEQ multiplex PCR; TCRdb's table is partial and in-frame only. Here the sample spans more than 95,000 clones, 74% being singletons. Sequenced material: PBMCs. These receptors all come from a woman between 45 and 65 years old in good health and CMV-seropositive. The CDR3 runs from the conserved cysteine through the conserved F or W.

j_gene,v_gene,CDR3aa
TRBJ2-1,TRBV5-8,CASSLAPSVPQQFF
TRBJ2-1,TRBV6-1,CANSLAGKSYNEQFF
TRBJ1-6,TRBV7-6,CASSQQGGNSPLHF
TRBJ2-3,TRBV7-6,CASSSAFGAGESTDTQYF
TRBJ2-2,TRBV19,CASSITRTSGRYTGELFF
TRBJ2-7,TRBV7-8,CASSPSFERDSYEQYF
TRBJ2-7,TRBV4-3,CASSQGSTISSYEQYF
TRBJ1-1,TRBV9,CASSVQGWNTEAFF
TRBJ1-5,TRBV28,CASRVLGNQPQHF
TRBJ1-1,TRBV25-1,CASNAGQGASQNTEAFF
TRBJ1-2,TRBV6-6,CASSPAQLDGYTF
TRBJ2-1,TRBV4-3,CASSQTRGERGGHHEQFF
TRBJ1-1,TRBV27,CASSFRSGNTEAFF
TRBJ2-6,TRBV11-2,CASSLGHRGRFSGANVLTF
TRBJ1-1,TRBV6-1,CASSDRAAGVYSLSGTEAFF
TRBJ2-1,TRBV27,CASSPLAGMSNEQFF
TRBJ2-2,TRBV14,CASSQGQNTGELFF
TRBJ1-4,TRBV6-6,CASSTADRGREEKLFF
TRBJ2-1,TRBV5-3,CARSLWRLSYNEQFF
TRBJ2-5,TRBV7-2,CASSLGELAGAGETQYF
TRBJ2-4,TRBV5-1,CASSLGTSGNIQYF
TRBJ1-4,TRBV6-1,CASSEGFYNSGAPHEKLFF
TRBJ2-1,TRBV10-3,CAIRNSGTSIKNEQFF
TRBJ2-7,TRBV7-2,CASSFQQGYYEQYF
TRBJ1-2,TRBV5-4,CASSLEGQYYGYTF
TRBJ2-3,TRBV30,CAWTSGITTDTQYF
TRBJ1-5,TRBV5-5,CASRTGVTDNQPQHF
TRBJ1-2,TRBV19,CASIGRQGADGYTF
TRBJ1-4,TRBV5-6,CASSSPGTGSNEKLFF
TRBJ1-5,TRBV4-3,CASSQEGGDSNQPQHF
TRBJ2-1,TRBV6-1,CASSVETSGGRIF
TRBJ2-2,TRBV25-1,CASSELIQNTGELFF
TRBJ2-7,TRBV28,CASSRTGTYEQYF
TRBJ1-1,TRBV25-1,CASQGQGDEAFF
TRBJ2-5,TRBV11-3,CASSLRGASGAETQYF
TRBJ2-7,TRBV19,CASSKVKGQGSYEQYF
TRBJ2-2,TRBV30,CAWRSQGQGAGELFF
TRBJ2-7,TRBV6-1,CASSGFLTGSYEQYF
TRBJ1-2,TRBV7-9,CASSLEFVAQGARGYTF
TRBJ1-4,TRBV28,CASSQGTVDNEKLFF
TRBJ1-5,TRBV5-5,CASSLATGATSNQPQHF
TRBJ1-5,TRBV18,CASSPDREGQPQHF
TRBJ1-1,TRBV4-1,CASSHAHGSGVTEAFF
TRBJ2-2,TRBV7-2,CASSPYSGGTGELFF
TRBJ2-5,TRBV7-2,CASSLSPRKETQYF
TRBJ2-7,TRBV7-9,CASSRGGGYEQYF